Below are 29 T cell receptor beta chains sequenced from a single sample in a study of T-cell memory formation after mild COVID-19. TCRdb independently ran MiXCR on the 5' RACE reads; one entry per CDR3 protein. This sample carries 350,000 to 400,000 distinct CDR3 sequences, approximately 14% of them seen once, and the ten largest clones take 22%. The sequencing input was PBMCs or a T cell subset sorted from them (not recorded which). Receptor source: a man between 18 and 35 years old who had mild COVID-19 (a few samples of this study predate the infection). Cell type and time point are not known.

The rearrangement uses TRBV7-9 and TRBJ2-5, with 7 bases identical to TRBD2. This CDR3 contains 16 residues. V was clipped by 0 bases and J by 6 bases; unmatched bases: 10. Germline lookup yields CDR1 SEHNR and CDR2 FQNEAQ (reference sequence). CDR3 coding DNA: TGTGCCAGCAGCTTAGCGCTAGGACCCGGGGGGAAGACCCAGTACTTC. The encoded protein is CASSLALGPGGKTQYF.

The chain carries TRBV9 and TRBJ1-5; D uncertain. V was clipped by 3 bases and J by 0 bases, with 10 bases between them. The germline CDR1 and CDR2 sequences are SGDLS and YYNGEE. The CDR3 consists of 15 residues. Here the CDR3 reads CASSADGFSNQPQHF. CDR3 DNA sequence: TGTGCCAGCAGCGCGGACGGATTTAGCAATCAGCCCCAGCATTTT.

This clonotype was counted a few times. V gene TRBV5-1 combines with J gene TRBJ2-3; 9 bases map to TRBD2. Germline trimming cut 4 bases from V and 4 bases from J; bases unmatched to any gene: 10. The germline V gene has CDR1 SGHRS and CDR2 YFSETQ. The CDR3 runs to 16 residues. Here the CDR3 reads CASSRGRGGRSDTQYF. The CDR3 DNA follows: TGCGCCAGCAGCAGAGGGCGGGGGGGCCGCTCAGATACGCAGTATTTT.

This rearrangement joins TRBV5-5 to TRBJ1-5; D gene ambiguous. V lost 1 base, J lost 3 bases, and 5 bases lay in between. Per germline, CDR1 SGHKS and CDR2 YYEKEE (reference sequence). CDR3 length: 13 residues. CDR3 coding DNA: TGTGCCAGCAGCTTGTGGGTCAATCAGCCCCAGCATTTT. Protein product: CASSLWVNQPQHF.

The chain links TRBV20-1 to TRBJ2-2; TRBD1 matches 8 bases. Unmatched junction bases numbered 5, after V lost 2 bases and J lost 6 bases. Germline V gene lookup returns CDR1 DFQATT and CDR2 SNEGSKA (reference sequence). CDR3 length: 14 residues. This CDR3 is CSARQGASAGELFF. In DNA form, the CDR3 reads TGCAGTGCTAGACAGGGGGCAAGTGCCGGGGAGCTGTTTTTT.

This clonotype occurred many times. V is TRBV5-1 and J is TRBJ2-3; TRBD1 aligns across 8 bases. This CDR3 has 17 amino acids. The V segment lost 0 bases and the J segment 1 base; nucleotides outside the gene matches: 7. The germline V gene encodes CDR1 SGHRS and CDR2 YFSETQ. CDR3 coding DNA: TGCGCCAGCAGCTTGGCCCCGGACAGGGTTGGCACAGATACGCAGTATTTT. It specifies CASSLAPDRVGTDTQYF. The full variable domain, its missing parts supplied by reference TRBV5-1 and TRBJ2-3, is KAGVTQTPRYLIKTRGQQVTLSCSPISGHRSVSWYQQTPGQGLQFLFEYFSETQRNKGNFPGRFSGRQFSNSRSEMNVSTLELGDSALYLCASSLAPDRVGTDTQYFGPGTRLTVL.

This clonotype was counted a few times. V usage is TRBV4-1 and J usage is TRBJ1-5, with D maybe TRBD1 (6 bases). Trimming shortened V by 3 bases and J by 3 bases, and 15 bases separated the two germline ends. The germline V gene has CDR1 MGHRA and CDR2 YSYEKL. The CDR3 is 16 amino acids. The CDR3 DNA reads as TGCGCCAGCAGCCACCCACAGGGTGGTGACAATCAGCCCCAGCATTTT. This encodes CASSHPQGGDNQPQHF.

This chain connects TRBV14 to TRBJ2-3, with 12 bases lining up with TRBD1. V shed 5 bases and J 4 bases; nucleotides not matched to a gene: 10. Germline loops: CDR1 SGHDN, CDR2 FVKESK. This CDR3 region has 17 residues. CDR3 in amino acids: CASSSRGGTGGSDTQYF. CDR3 in DNA: TGTGCCAGCAGCTCAAGAGGAGGGACAGGGGGCTCAGATACGCAGTATTTT.

The J gene is TRBJ2-2, the V gene TRBV6-2 or TRBV6-3; unclear D gene. The CDR3 totals 13 residues. V shed 5 bases and J shed 4 bases, with 8 bases lying between them. Germline V CDR1 and CDR2: MNHEY, SVGEGT. CDR3 protein: CASSLAITGELFF. The CDR3 DNA reads as TGTGCCAGCAGTCTGGCTATCACCGGGGAGCTGTTTTTT.

The V and J genes are TRBV7-2 and TRBJ1-1, with D hard to call. Per germline, CDR1 SGHTA and CDR2 FQGNSA. CDR3 length: 15 amino acids. V lost 5 bases and J lost 1, with 14 bases in between. CDR3 DNA: TGTGCCAGCAGCCGGACCAGCGTTTCGAACACTGAAGCTTTCTTT. This gives the protein CASSRTSVSNTEAFF.

This chain uses TRBV3-1 with TRBJ2-3; 7 bases agree with TRBD1. This CDR3 region has 12 residues. Trimming cost V 6 bases and J 3 bases; bases outside gene matches: 0. Germline values: CDR1 LGHDT, CDR2 YNNKEL (reference sequence). CDR3 bases: TGTGCCAGCAGACAGGGGACAGATACGCAGTATTTT. Encoded protein: CASRQGTDTQYF.

The chain links TRBV3-1 to TRBJ2-5; TRBD1 or TRBD2 may be the D gene (7 bases each). CDR1 and CDR2 (germline): LGHDT, YNNKEL (reference sequence). CDR3 length equals 17 residues. Trimming left V 4 bases short and J 5 bases short, with 23 bases between. CDR3 region: CASSPRQGGAPGETQYF. CDR3 bases: TGTGCCAGCAGCCCTCGTCAGGGGGGGGCTCCCGGGGAGACCCAGTACTTC.

CDR3 nucleotides: TGTGCCAGCAGCTCGGGACCCGGCGGGGTCACAGATACGCAGTATTTT. Its translation: CASSSGPGGVTDTQYF. V is TRBV13 and J is TRBJ2-3; possible D gene TRBD2, 6 bases. Per the germline V gene, CDR1 is PRHDT and CDR2 is FYEKMQ (reference sequence). Between the trimmed V and J ends, which lost 4 bases and 2 bases, there was a span of 16 bases. The CDR3 loop spans 16 amino acids.

This clonotype was seen repeatedly, ten times or more. The V call is TRBV12-3 or TRBV12-4, the J call TRBJ2-2; no definite D call. Trimming took 5 bases from V and 4 from J, leaving 14 bases between them. The CDR3 contains 15 residues. The CDR3 DNA reads as TGTGCCAGCAGTCCCGACCCCTTTGGCACCGGGGAGCTGTTTTTT. This sequence encodes CASSPDPFGTGELFF.

In this sample, this clonotype turned up a few times. CDR3 bases: TGTGCCAGCAGCAGAGTTGACAGGGTTGGGGAAAAACTGTTTTTT. Translation: CASSRVDRVGEKLFF. The chain combines TRBV7-2 with TRBJ1-4; TRBD1 matches 7 bases. This CDR3 has 15 amino acids. V gave up 5 bases and J gave up 8 bases; unmatched junction bases: 11. Germline assignment: CDR1 SGHTA and CDR2 FQGNSA.

The chain couples TRBV6-2 or TRBV6-3 to TRBJ1-5, with a possible D match to TRBD1 (6 bases). Germline CDR1 reads MNHEY; CDR2 reads SVGEGT. Trimming cost V 6 bases and J 5 bases, with 11 bases left between them. The CDR3 extends over 13 amino acids. CDR3 amino acids: CASSDRSYQPQHF. The CDR3 DNA sequence: TGTGCCAGCAGCGACAGGAGTTATCAGCCCCAGCATTTT.

This clonotype was seen only a few times. The chain employs TRBV10-3 and TRBJ1-2, with a weak D call TRBD1 (5 bases). Trimming shortened V by 2 bases and J by 3 bases, and 13 bases separated the two germline ends. The CDR3 is made up of 15 amino acids. Per germline, CDR1 ENHRY and CDR2 SYGVKD. CDR3 in DNA: TGTGCCATCAGTGAGACCACGACAGAGCACTATGGCTACACCTTC. Protein: CAISETTTEHYGYTF.

The chain has TRBV20-1 and TRBJ2-2; D possibly corresponds to TRBD1 (5 bases). V was pared by 6 bases and J by 2 bases, with 13 bases between. Germline V gene sequence: CDR1 DFQATT, CDR2 SNEGSKA (reference sequence). CDR3 length: 14 residues. The CDR3 here is CSASRTTNTGELFF. The DNA of the CDR3 is TGCAGTGCCAGCAGGACAACAAACACCGGGGAGCTGTTTTTT.

This clonotype was counted many times. The rearrangement joins TRBV7-2 to TRBJ1-2; D gene uncertain. The germline gives CDR1 SGHTA, CDR2 FQGNSA. The germline V and J ends were trimmed by 2 bases and 6 bases, with 10 bases remaining between them. The CDR3 is 13 amino acids. In DNA, the CDR3 is TGTGCCAGCAGCTTATGGGGAGGTCATGGCTACACCTTC. It translates to CASSLWGGHGYTF.

Many counts were recorded for this clonotype. The rearrangement links TRBV29-1 to TRBJ2-1; TRBD1 matches at 7 bases. CDR1 is SQVTM, CDR2 ANQGSEA, per germline. The CDR3 totals 13 residues. With V trimmed by 4 bases and J by 4 bases, 4 bases remained unmatched. CDR3 sequence (DNA): TGCAGCGTTGGTAGCAGGGGGTACAATGAGCAGTTCTTC. This codes for CSVGSRGYNEQFF.

This clonotype turned up a few times. The CDR3 spells CASSHANQPQHF. For the CDR3, the DNA is TGCGCCAGCAGCCATGCCAATCAGCCCCAGCATTTT. The chain couples TRBV4-1 to TRBJ1-5, with D uncertain. The V gene lost 3 bases and the J gene lost 3 bases, with 3 bases spanning the gap. From germline, CDR1 is MGHRA and CDR2 YSYEKL. This CDR3 has 12 residues.

This clonotype has just a few counts. The CDR3 DNA reads as TGTGCCAGCAGCCAAGTCGTCCATGCCGACAGGGCTCGCCTCCACTTT. Translation gives CASSQVVHADRARLHF. V and J are TRBV3-1 and TRBJ1-6; 7 nucleotides line up with TRBD1. The CDR3 contains 16 residues. Per germline, CDR1 LGHDT and CDR2 YNNKEL (reference sequence). Unmatched junction bases numbered 15, after V lost 1 base and J lost 15 bases.

This clonotype was observed a handful of times. The genes are TRBV12-3 or TRBV12-4 and TRBJ2-5; D is perhaps TRBD1 (6 bases). The CDR3 spans 16 residues. V lost 1 base to trimming and J lost 5 bases, with 17 bases between them. CDR3 in DNA: TGTGCCAGCAGTTTAGAGCTCTCAGGGGCAGGGGAGACCCAGTACTTC. The encoded protein is CASSLELSGAGETQYF.

This clonotype came up a few times. The V and J genes are TRBV7-2 and TRBJ2-3; 8 bases agree with TRBD2. This CDR3 is 15 amino acids long. Germline trimming cut 1 base from V and 9 bases from J; bases unmatched to any gene: 9. Germline CDR1 is SGHTA and CDR2 is FQGNSA. Written as DNA, the CDR3 is TGTGCCAGCAGCTTAGATGGTAGCGGGGTAATGACGCAGTATTTT. It specifies CASSLDGSGVMTQYF.

This clonotype was seen a few times. This rearrangement joins TRBV7-6 to TRBJ2-3; 8 bases match TRBD2. This CDR3 contains 17 residues. Germline CDR1 and CDR2: SGHVS and FNYEAQ. Trimming removed 1 base from V and 2 bases from J; junction bases left unmatched: 8. The DNA for the CDR3 is TGTGCCAGCAGCTTAGAGGGAGGCGGGGGGACCACAGATACGCAGTATTTT. Amino acids: CASSLEGGGGTTDTQYF. The full variable domain, rest sourced from reference TRBV7-6 and TRBJ2-3, is GAGVSQSPRYKVTKRGQDVALRCDPISGHVSLYWYRQALGQGPEFLTYFNYEAQQDKSGLPNDRFSAERPEGSISTLTIQRTEQRDSAMYRCASSLEGGGGTTDTQYFGPGTRLTVL.

This clonotype was seen only a few times. The chain is built from TRBV5-1 and TRBJ2-1; D is unclear. This CDR3 region has 13 residues. The V gene lost 4 bases and the J gene lost 5 bases, with 10 bases spanning the gap. Germline assignment: CDR1 SGHRS and CDR2 YFSETQ. The CDR3 nucleotides read TGCGCCAGCAGCCTTTGGGTTCACAATGAGCAGTTCTTC. It specifies CASSLWVHNEQFF. Supplemented by reference TRBV5-1 and TRBJ2-1, the full variable domain reads KAGVTQTPRYLIKTRGQQVTLSCSPISGHRSVSWYQQTPGQGLQFLFEYFSETQRNKGNFPGRFSGRQFSNSRSEMNVSTLELGDSALYLCASSLWVHNEQFFGPGTRLTVL.

At least ten counts were recorded for this clonotype. The chain's CDR3 is CASRLRGGLTGELFF. As DNA, the CDR3 is TGTGCCAGCAGGTTGCGGGGGGGCCTCACCGGGGAGCTGTTTTTT. The chain uses TRBV27 and TRBJ2-2; the match to TRBD2 covers 9 bases. Germline V gene sequence: CDR1 MNHEY, CDR2 SMNVEV (reference sequence). The junction had 6 bases not matched to a gene; V was cut back by 6 bases and J by 4 bases. The CDR3 consists of 15 residues.

This clonotype was picked up a small number of times. The chain couples TRBV10-3 to TRBJ2-5; TRBD2 agrees at 9 bases. The CDR3 has 16 amino acids. The V and J ends lost 3 bases and 2 bases, in that order; junction bases with no gene match: 7. Germline V gives CDR1 ENHRY, CDR2 SYGVKD. This CDR3 reads CAISDPPAGGQETQYF. DNA of the CDR3: TGTGCCATCAGTGATCCCCCGGCGGGGGGGCAAGAGACCCAGTACTTC.

This clonotype was counted between two and nine times. The genes are TRBV6-5 and TRBJ1-1; possibly TRBD1 for D (6 bases). V was trimmed by 2 bases and J by 1 base, leaving 11 bases between them. Per the germline V gene, CDR1 is MNHEY and CDR2 is SVGAGI. This CDR3 is built from 15 residues. The CDR3 DNA sequence: TGTGCCAGCAGTTACGGGGGGGCTGGGAACACTGAAGCTTTCTTT. Translating gives CASSYGGAGNTEAFF.